This record concerns one T cell receptor (beta chain) sequence. Its specificity is unknown. Between the trimmed V and J ends, which lost 11 bases and 2 bases, there was a span of 19 bases. The CDR3 totals 14 residues. Germline assignment: CDR1 SGHTA and CDR2 FQGNSA. Time point of the sample: patch test 2, 6 weeks after DPC sensitization. Treatment here: therapeutic diphenylcyclopropenone sensitization with weekly scalp DPC. TCRdb reprocessed the RACE reads with MiXCR, giving one entry per CDR3 protein. The repertoire includes 110,000 to 150,000 distinct CDR3 sequences, around 11% of them detected once, and less than 1.5% sits in the top ten. This sample was taken from a study of human T cells and chemical hapten exposure. Overall study context: Donors were sensitized with 2% DPC on the upper inner arm. Patients, mostly women, had alopecia areata, alopecia totalis or alopecia universalis. General study findings and limits: Expanded TCRs were compared with controls, and the expanded TCRs formed significantly more large CDR3 similarity clusters.

This chain uses TRBV7-2 with TRBJ2-7; D is perhaps TRBD1 or TRBD2 (5 bases each). The sequences come from whole blood, collected in connection with sensitization to the hapten diphenylcyclopropenone (DPC). The source is a woman in her 50s with alopecia areata. Some clones in this sample may be carry-over from other donors' samples. DNA of the CDR3: TGTGCCTCGATCCGGGACCTGGGCCCCTACGAGCAGTACTTC. Residues: CASIRDLGPYEQYF. The full variable domain, completed using reference TRBV7-2 and TRBJ2-7, is GAGVSQSPSNKVTEKGKDVELRCDPISGHTALYWYRQSLGQGLEFLIYFQGNSAPDKSGLPSDRFSAERTGGSVSTLTIQRTQQEDSAVYLCASIRDLGPYEQYFGPGTRLTVT.